What follows describes a single TCR beta chain. What it recognizes is unknown. The length of the CDR3 is 15 residues. Trimming at V came to 4 bases and at J to 5 bases, leaving 6 bases not matched to a gene. CDR1 is SGHNT and CDR2 is YYREEE in the germline V gene (reference sequence). Generated by immunoSEQ multiplex PCR, the TCRdb table keeps only in-frame clones and is missing some. In the table there are roughly 150,000 clones, more than 70% of which are singletons. The sample comes from a study of cytomegalovirus exposure and HLA in healthy donors. Whole-study context: Per a later analysis, the roughly 690 first-cohort and 120 validation repertoires shared one platform.

Study-wide results and caveats: TCR beta chains numbering about 160 were designated cytomegalovirus-associated. The study found most TCR sequences rare, yet found some public TCRs in many donors.

The TCR comes from a man younger than 30 in good health and CMV-seronegative. The chain links TRBV5-4 to TRBJ2-1; 10 bases map to TRBD2. The sample taken for sequencing was PBMCs. CDR3 sequence: CASSRGSGRHNEQFF. As DNA, the CDR3 is TGTGCCAGCAGCCGGGGTAGCGGGAGGCACAATGAGCAGTTCTTC. Drawing the rest from reference TRBV5-4 and TRBJ2-1, the complete variable domain is ETGVTQSPTHLIKTRGQQVTLRCSSQSGHNTVSWYQQALGQGPQFIFQYYREEENGRGNFPPRFSGLQFPNYSSELNVNALELDDSALYLCASSRGSGRHNEQFFGPGTRLTVL.